The rows below give T cell receptor beta chains drawn from one sample of a study of technical replicates of blood from a few donors. Assay: immunoSEQ multiplex PCR; the TCRdb copy retains only in-frame clones and omits some. Among under 70,000 clones, just over 85% were seen once, and the ten largest hold 5.5% to 6.5%. Material: PBMCs. The receptors were gathered from a human donor in good health. Some clones in this sample may be carry-over from other donors' samples. CDR3s include the opening cysteine and the closing phenylalanine or tryptophan.

j_call | v_call | cdr3_aa
TRBJ2-2 | TRBV6-5 | CASTEWGGAGELFF
TRBJ1-3 | TRBV5-1 | CASSGAHSGNTIYF
TRBJ1-1 | TRBV4-1 | CASSRAGGRGPGTEAFF
TRBJ2-1 | TRBV18 | CASSPGTSGTHNEQFF
TRBJ2-1 | TRBV4-3 | CASSQERGRSYNEQFF
TRBJ2-2 | TRBV4-2 | CASSLGQGETGELFF
TRBJ1-5 | TRBV6-6 | CASRSSGNNQPQHF
TRBJ1-5 | TRBV7-9 | CASSSHPRGHSNQPQHF
TRBJ2-3 | TRBV4-2 | CASSQELAGAGDTQYF
TRBJ2-5 | TRBV13 | CASSLTGVKTQYF